The 9 T cell receptor beta chains below come from one sample, sequenced in a study of cytomegalovirus exposure and HLA in healthy donors. Primers included in the PCR were 60 Vbeta and 13 Jbeta primers. Assay: immunoSEQ multiplex PCR; the TCRdb copy retains only in-frame clones and omits some. The sample yields tens of thousands of clones, less than 70% seen once. The sample was PBMCs. These receptors originate from a human donor in good health.

The V gene is TRBV18, the J gene TRBJ1-1; TRBD1 agrees at 9 bases. Per the germline V gene, CDR1 is KGHSH and CDR2 is LQKENI. The CDR3 covers 19 residues. V shed 3 bases, J shed 5 bases, and the junction held 19 bases outside the gene matches. In DNA form, the CDR3 reads TGTGCCAGCTCACCCCAACAGGGGGCGCAGGTAAAAGGGAAAACTGAAGCTTTCTTT. This translates into CASSPQQGAQVKGKTEAFF.

The chain links TRBV5-1 to TRBJ2-4; 7 bases map to TRBD1. Germline-derived CDR1 and CDR2 are SGHRS and YFSETQ. The CDR3 spans 15 residues. V trimming: 1 base; J trimming: 2 bases; junction bases outside the gene matches: 3. In DNA form, the CDR3 reads TGCGCCAGCAGCTTGAGGGGGCTGTCCAAAAACATTCAGTACTTC. The encoded protein is CASSLRGLSKNIQYF.

The table lists this clone with a few counts. The chain carries TRBV30 and TRBJ1-5; D not resolved. The CDR3 contains 14 residues. CDR1 and CDR2 from the germline V gene are GTSNPN and SVGIG (reference sequence). Trimming cost V 4 bases and J 1 base, with 11 bases left between them. The CDR3 nucleotides read TGTGCCTGGACAGGCGCTGGGAGCAATCAGCCCCAGCATTTT. Protein: CAWTGAGSNQPQHF.

The sample holds a few counts of this clone. This sequence joins TRBV27 and TRBJ2-1; the D gene is possibly TRBD1 (5 bases). The CDR3 contains 16 residues. The V gene lost 6 bases and the J gene lost 6 bases, with 21 bases spanning the gap. Looked up from germline, CDR1 is MNHEY and CDR2 is SMNVEV (reference sequence). The CDR3 DNA reads TGTGCCAGCAGCTCCCATGTTTCAGCAGGGCGCAATGAGCAGTTCTTC. It yields the protein CASSSHVSAGRNEQFF.

The chain combines TRBV4-1 with TRBJ1-1; no definite D call. The CDR3 length is 14 residues. V was shortened by 1 base and J by 7 bases, with 13 bases between the two germline ends. Germline loops: CDR1 MGHRA, CDR2 YSYEKL. The CDR3 sequence is CASSQARTRGEAFF. Here the CDR3 DNA reads TGCGCCAGCAGCCAAGCTCGGACTCGCGGTGAAGCTTTCTTT.

The V call is TRBV5-4, the J call TRBJ2-1, with D perhaps TRBD1 (6 bases). This CDR3 contains 16 residues. V shed 0 bases and J shed 0 bases, with 10 bases lying between them. CDR1 and CDR2 (germline): SGHNT, YYREEE (reference sequence). The CDR3 region is CASSLGAGVSYNEQFF. In DNA form, the CDR3 reads TGTGCCAGCAGCTTGGGGGCAGGGGTCTCCTACAATGAGCAGTTCTTC.

The V gene is TRBV15, the J gene TRBJ2-1; 10 nucleotides line up with TRBD2. The CDR3 loop spans 15 amino acids. Trimming removed 5 bases from V and 3 bases from J; junction bases left unmatched: 4. Per germline, CDR1 LNHNV and CDR2 YYDKDF (reference sequence). For the CDR3, the DNA is TGTGCCACCAGCGGGGGACTAGCGTACTACAATGAGCAGTTCTTC. Translated: CATSGGLAYYNEQFF.

This rearrangement joins TRBV18 to TRBJ1-3, with 7 bases matching TRBD1. The CDR3 totals 15 residues. The V gene's germline CDR1 is KGHSH and CDR2 LQKENI. After removal of 4 bases from V and 6 bases from J, the junction contained 9 bases not matched to a gene. The CDR3, as DNA: TGTGCCAGCTCACTGGCAGGTACAGGGGAAAACACCATATATTTT. It is translated as CASSLAGTGENTIYF.

This clone was seen only a few times. The chain couples TRBV28 to TRBJ2-7, with 12 bases fitting TRBD1. V was pared by 3 bases and J by 6 bases, with 9 bases of the junction left unmatched. The CDR3 totals 16 residues. Germline CDR1 and CDR2: MDHEN and SYDVKM. The CDR3 nucleotides read TGTGCCAGCAGTTTTTTTGAGGGGACAGGGGGCTTCGAGCAGTACTTC. Translated: CASSFFEGTGGFEQYF.